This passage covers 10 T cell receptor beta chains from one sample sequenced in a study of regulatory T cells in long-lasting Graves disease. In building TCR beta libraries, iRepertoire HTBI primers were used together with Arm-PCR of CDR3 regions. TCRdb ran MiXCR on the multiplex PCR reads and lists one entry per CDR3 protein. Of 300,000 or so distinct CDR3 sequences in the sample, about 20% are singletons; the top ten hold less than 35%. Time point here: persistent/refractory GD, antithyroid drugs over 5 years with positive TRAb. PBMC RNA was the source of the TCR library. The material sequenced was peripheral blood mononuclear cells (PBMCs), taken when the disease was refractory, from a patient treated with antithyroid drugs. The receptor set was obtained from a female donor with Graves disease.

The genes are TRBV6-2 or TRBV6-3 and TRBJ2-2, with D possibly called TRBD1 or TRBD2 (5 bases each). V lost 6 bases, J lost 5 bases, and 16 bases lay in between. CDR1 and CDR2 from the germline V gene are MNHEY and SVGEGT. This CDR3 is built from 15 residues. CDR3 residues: CASRTRTRGTGELFF. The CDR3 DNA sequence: TGTGCCAGCAGAACCCGGACAAGAGGGACCGGGGAGCTGTTTTTT.

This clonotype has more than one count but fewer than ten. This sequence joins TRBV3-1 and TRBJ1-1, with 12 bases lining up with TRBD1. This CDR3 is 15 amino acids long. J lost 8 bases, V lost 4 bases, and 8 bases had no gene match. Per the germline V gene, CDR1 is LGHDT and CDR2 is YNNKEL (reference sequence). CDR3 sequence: CASSLSGTGGLEAFF. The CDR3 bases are TGTGCCAGCAGCCTATCGGGGACAGGGGGCTTGGAAGCTTTCTTT.

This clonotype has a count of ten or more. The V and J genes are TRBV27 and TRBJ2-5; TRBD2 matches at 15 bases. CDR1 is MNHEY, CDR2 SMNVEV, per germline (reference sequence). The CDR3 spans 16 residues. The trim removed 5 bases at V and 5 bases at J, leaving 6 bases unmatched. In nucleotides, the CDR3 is TGTGCCAGCAGTACCCCCGGGACTAGCGGGAGGGAGACCCAGTACTTC. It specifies CASSTPGTSGRETQYF.

CDR3 sequence reads: CASSSSGGRFGGELFF. CDR3 sequence (DNA): TGCGCCAGCAGCTCTAGCGGGGGAAGGTTCGGCGGGGAGCTGTTTTTT. The chain uses TRBV5-1 and TRBJ2-2; 10 bases align to TRBD2. The CDR3 runs 16 residues. The germline V gene has CDR1 SGHRS and CDR2 YFSETQ. Unmatched junction bases numbered 9, after V lost 3 bases and J lost 7 bases.

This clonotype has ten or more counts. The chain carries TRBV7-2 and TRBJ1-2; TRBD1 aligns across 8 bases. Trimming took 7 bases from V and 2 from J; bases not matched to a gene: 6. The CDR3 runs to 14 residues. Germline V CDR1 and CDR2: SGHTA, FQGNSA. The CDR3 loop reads CASTTNRGNYGYTF. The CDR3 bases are TGTGCCAGCACCACAAACAGGGGGAACTATGGCTACACCTTC.

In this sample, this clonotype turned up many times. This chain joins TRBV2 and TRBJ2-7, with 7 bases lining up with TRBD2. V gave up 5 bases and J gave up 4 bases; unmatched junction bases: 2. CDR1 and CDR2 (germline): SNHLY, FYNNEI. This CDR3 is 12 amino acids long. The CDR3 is CASSYGGYEQYF. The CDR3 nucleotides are TGTGCCAGCAGTTACGGGGGGTACGAGCAGTACTTC.

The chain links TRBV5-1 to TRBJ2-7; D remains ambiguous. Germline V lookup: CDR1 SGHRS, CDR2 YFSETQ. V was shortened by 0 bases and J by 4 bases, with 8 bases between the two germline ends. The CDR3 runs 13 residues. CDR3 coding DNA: TGCGCCAGCAGCTTGGACAGCTGGTACGAGCAGTACTTC. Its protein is CASSLDSWYEQYF.

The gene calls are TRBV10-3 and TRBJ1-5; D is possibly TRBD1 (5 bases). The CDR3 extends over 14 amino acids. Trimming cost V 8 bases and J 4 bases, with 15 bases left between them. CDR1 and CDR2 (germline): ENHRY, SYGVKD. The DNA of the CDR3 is TGTGCCATCGGAACCGGGACCCAGAATCAGCCCCAGCATTTT. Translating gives CAIGTGTQNQPQHF.

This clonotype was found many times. As DNA, the CDR3 is TGTGCCAGCACCGGCCCCGGGGGGCAAGAGACCCAGTACTTC. Its translation is CASTGPGGQETQYF. J is TRBJ2-5 and V is TRBV3-1, with 7 bases lining up with TRBD2. This CDR3 has 14 residues. CDR1 is LGHDT and CDR2 is YNNKEL in the germline V gene (reference sequence). Trimming removed 7 bases from V and 2 bases from J; junction bases left unmatched: 7.

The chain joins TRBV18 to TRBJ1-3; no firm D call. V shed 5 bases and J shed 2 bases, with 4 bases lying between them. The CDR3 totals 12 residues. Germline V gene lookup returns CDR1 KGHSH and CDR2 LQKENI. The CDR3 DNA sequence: TGTGCCAGCTCATACCCTGGAAACACCATATATTTT. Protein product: CASSYPGNTIYF.